This T cell receptor beta chain stems from a study of shared clonotypes between healthy human individuals. About the study: With ages of 18 to 49, the donors were a couple of women and three men. The study's findings and limits: Of the naive CD4 clonotypes, roughly 5.2% were shared across several donors.

This clone has a single count. Its antigen is not identified. The table came from immunoSEQ multiplex PCR; TCRdb's copy has only in-frame clones and leaves some out. The sample consists of roughly 2.5 million clones, approximately 94% of them appearing once. Germline CDR1 reads SGDLS; CDR2 reads YYNGEE. This CDR3 region has 14 residues. Trimming shortened V by 3 bases and J by 2 bases, and 11 bases separated the two germline ends. The sequencing input was naive CD4+ T cells sorted from blood. Subset: CD45RA+ positively selected. The TCR was taken from a man aged 18 to 29 in good health. The rearrangement links TRBV9 to TRBJ1-2; D perhaps matches TRBD1 (5 bases). DNA of the CDR3: TGTGCCAGCAGCGCGGGACGGAGAAACTATGGCTACACCTTC. Residues: CASSAGRRNYGYTF.